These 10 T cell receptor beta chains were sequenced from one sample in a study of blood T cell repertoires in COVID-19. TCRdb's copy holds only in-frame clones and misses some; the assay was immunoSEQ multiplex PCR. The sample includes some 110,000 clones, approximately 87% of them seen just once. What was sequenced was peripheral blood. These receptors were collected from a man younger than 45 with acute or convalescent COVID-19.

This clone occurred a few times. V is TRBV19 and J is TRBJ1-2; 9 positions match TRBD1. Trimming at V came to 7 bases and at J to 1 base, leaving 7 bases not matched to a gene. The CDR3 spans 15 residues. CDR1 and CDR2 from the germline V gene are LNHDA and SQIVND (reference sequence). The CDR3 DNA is TGTGCCAGTAACCCCGGGACAGGGCTTAACTATGGCTACACCTTC. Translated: CASNPGTGLNYGYTF.

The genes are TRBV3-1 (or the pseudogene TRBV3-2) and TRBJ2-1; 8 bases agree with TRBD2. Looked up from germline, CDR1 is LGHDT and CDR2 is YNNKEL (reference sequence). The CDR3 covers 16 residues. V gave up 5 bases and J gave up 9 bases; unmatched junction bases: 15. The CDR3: CASSGGRGLELGEQFF. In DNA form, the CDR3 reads TGTGCCAGCAGCGGGGGACGGGGACTAGAGTTGGGTGAGCAGTTCTTC.

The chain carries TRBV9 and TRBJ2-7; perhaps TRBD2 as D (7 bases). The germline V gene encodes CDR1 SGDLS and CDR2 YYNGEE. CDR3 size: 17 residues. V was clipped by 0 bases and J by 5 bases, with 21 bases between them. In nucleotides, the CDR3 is TGTGCCAGCAGCGTAGAGGTCCCTACAGGGAGGGACCACGAGCAGTACGTC. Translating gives CASSVEVPTGRDHEQYV.

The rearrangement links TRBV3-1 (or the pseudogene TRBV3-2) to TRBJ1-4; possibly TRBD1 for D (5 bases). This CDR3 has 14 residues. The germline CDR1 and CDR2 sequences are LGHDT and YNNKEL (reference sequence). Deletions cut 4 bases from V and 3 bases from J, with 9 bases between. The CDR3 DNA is TGTGCCAGCAGCCCCAGGGTAGCTAATGAAAAACTGTTTTTT. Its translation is CASSPRVANEKLFF.

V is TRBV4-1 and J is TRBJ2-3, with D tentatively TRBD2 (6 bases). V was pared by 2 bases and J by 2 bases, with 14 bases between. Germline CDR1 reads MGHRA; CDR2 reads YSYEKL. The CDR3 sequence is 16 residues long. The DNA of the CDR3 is TGCGCCAGCAGCCAAACGGGAGAACTTCTCACAGATACGCAGTATTTT. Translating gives CASSQTGELLTDTQYF.

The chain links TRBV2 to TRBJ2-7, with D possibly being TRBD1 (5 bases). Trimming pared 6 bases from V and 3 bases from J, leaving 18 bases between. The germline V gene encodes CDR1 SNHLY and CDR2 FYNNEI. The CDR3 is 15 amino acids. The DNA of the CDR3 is TGTGCCAGCAGAGTAGGGGCGACAGCCCGCTACGAGCAGTACTTC. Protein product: CASRVGATARYEQYF.

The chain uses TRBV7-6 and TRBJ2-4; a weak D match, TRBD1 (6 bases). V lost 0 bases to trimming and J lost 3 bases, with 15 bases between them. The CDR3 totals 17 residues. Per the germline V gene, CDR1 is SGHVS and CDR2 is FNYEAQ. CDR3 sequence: CASSLALGGSVKNIQYF. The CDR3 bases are TGTGCCAGCAGCTTAGCGCTTGGGGGCTCGGTCAAAAACATTCAGTACTTC.

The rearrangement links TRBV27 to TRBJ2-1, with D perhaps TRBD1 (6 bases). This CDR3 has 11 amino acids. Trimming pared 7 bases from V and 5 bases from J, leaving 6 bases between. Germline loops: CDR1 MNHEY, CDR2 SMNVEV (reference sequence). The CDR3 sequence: CASKGDNEQFF. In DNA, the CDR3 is TGTGCCAGCAAGGGGGACAATGAGCAGTTCTTC.

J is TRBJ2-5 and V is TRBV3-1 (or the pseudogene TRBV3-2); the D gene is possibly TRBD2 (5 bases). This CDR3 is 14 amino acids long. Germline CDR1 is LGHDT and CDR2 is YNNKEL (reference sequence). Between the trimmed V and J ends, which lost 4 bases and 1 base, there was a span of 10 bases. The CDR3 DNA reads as TGTGCCAGCAGCCCTCTTGGAGGCCAAGAGACCCAGTACTTC. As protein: CASSPLGGQETQYF.

This CDR3 reads CASSWSGQVNTEAFF. CDR3 bases: TGTGCCAGCAGTTGGTCGGGACAGGTGAACACTGAAGCTTTCTTT. The genes are TRBV6-5 and TRBJ1-1; the match to TRBD1 covers 8 bases. Germline V gene sequence: CDR1 MNHEY, CDR2 SVGAGI. With 4 bases clipped from V and 0 bases from J, the junction kept 4 bases outside the gene matches. This CDR3 spans 15 amino acids.